This paragraph covers one TCR beta chain sequence. Antigen specificity is unknown. This specimen comes from a study of shared clonotypes between healthy human individuals. Study-level background: Plates per donor: three CD4 naive, three CD4 memory, two CD8 naive, one CD8 memory.

The CDR3 contains 17 residues. Germline V gives CDR1 LGHNA, CDR2 YNFKEQ. The ends lost 4 bases at V and 5 bases at J; junction bases unmatched: 7. The material for each subset, its genomic DNA, was split evenly across several immunoSEQ plates. TCRdb's copy holds only in-frame clones and misses some; the assay was immunoSEQ multiplex PCR. This sample has about 2.2 million clones; about 92% occur once, and the top ten carry under 2%. Study-level points and caveats: Sequencing of the sorted subsets was shown by rarefaction to be incomplete despite large depth.

Naive-designated CD8 cells lacked CD45RO, were positively enriched for CCR7, and omitted terminally differentiated effector memory CD45RA+ cells. This sequence joins TRBV4-2 and TRBJ2-3; 15 bases are a match to TRBD2. This receptor was taken from a man between 18 and 29 years old in good health. Some clones in this sample may be carry-over from other donors' samples. Sequencing was performed on naive CD8+ T cells from PBMCs. CDR3 protein: CASSRTSGRAMGDTQYF. In nucleotides, the CDR3 is TGTGCCAGCAGCCGGACTAGCGGGAGGGCCATGGGAGATACGCAGTATTTT.